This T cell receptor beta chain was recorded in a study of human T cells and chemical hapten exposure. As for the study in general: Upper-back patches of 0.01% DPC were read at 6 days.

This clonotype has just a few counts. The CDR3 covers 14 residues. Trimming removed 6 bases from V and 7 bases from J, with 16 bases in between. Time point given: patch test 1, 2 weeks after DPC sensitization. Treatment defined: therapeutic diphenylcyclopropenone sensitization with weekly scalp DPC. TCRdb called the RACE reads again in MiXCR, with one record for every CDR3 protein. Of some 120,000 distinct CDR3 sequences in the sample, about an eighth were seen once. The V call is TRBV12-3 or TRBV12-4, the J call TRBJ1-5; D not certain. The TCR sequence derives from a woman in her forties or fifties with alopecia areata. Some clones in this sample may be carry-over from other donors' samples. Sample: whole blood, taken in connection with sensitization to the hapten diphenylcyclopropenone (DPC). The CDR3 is CASSEAQIVQPQHF. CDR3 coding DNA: TGTGCCAGCAGCGAAGCACAAATCGTACAGCCCCAGCATTTT.